Listed below are T cell receptor beta chains from one sample, sequenced in a study of blood T cell repertoires in COVID-19. Measured with immunoSEQ multiplex PCR; TCRdb has only the in-frame clones, and not every one. Among roughly 220,000 clones listed, about 86% were seen once. Source material: PBMCs or T cells enriched from blood (not recorded which). The receptors stem from a woman in her 50s with acute COVID-19. Each CDR3 is given with its conserved first and last residue. Fields, in order: J gene, V gene, D gene, CDR3 length, clone size, CDR3 DNA, CDR3 protein. D genes are given only for firm matches. Clone size appears in some rows only: once, few, many, or a class for an expanded clone.

J: TRBJ2-5; V: TRBV27; D: TRBD2; length: 14; size: -; DNA: TGTGCCAGCAGGACTAGCGGGAATAGAGAGACCCAGTACTTC; CDR3: CASRTSGNRETQYF
J: TRBJ2-5; V: TRBV11-3; D: -; length: 13; size: -; DNA: TGTGCCAGCAGCCAAGAGGTCCAAGAGACCCAGTACTTC; CDR3: CASSQEVQETQYF
J: TRBJ2-5; V: TRBV6-5; D: TRBD2; length: 15; size: -; DNA: TGTGCCAGCAGTTACGGCGGGAGGGCACAAGAGACCCAGTACTTC; CDR3: CASSYGGRAQETQYF
J: TRBJ2-3; V: TRBV30; D: TRBD1; length: 14; size: -; DNA: TGTGCCTGGGCCCGGGACAGGGCCAGGGATACGCAGTATTTT; CDR3: CAWARDRARDTQYF
J: TRBJ2-7; V: TRBV18; D: -; length: 12; size: -; DNA: TGTGCCAGCTCACCAGTCGGCTACGAGCAGTACTTC; CDR3: CASSPVGYEQYF
J: TRBJ2-7; V: TRBV11-1; D: TRBD2; length: 15; size: -; DNA: TGTGCCAGCAGCTCCCGCGGGACTAGCGTCGGCGAGCAGTACTTC; CDR3: CASSSRGTSVGEQYF
J: TRBJ1-2; V: TRBV12-3/TRBV12-4; D: -; length: 13; size: -; DNA: TGTGCCAGCAGTTTAGATGGAGCCAGAGGCTACACCTTC; CDR3: CASSLDGARGYTF
J: TRBJ2-7; V: TRBV28; D: -; length: 12; size: -; DNA: TGTGCCAGCAGTGGGACTGCCCAAGAGCAGTACTTC; CDR3: CASSGTAQEQYF
J: TRBJ2-3; V: TRBV3-1/TRBV3-2; D: -; length: 16; size: -; DNA: TGTGCCAGCAGCCAAGTGGGACACCATAGCACAGATACGCAGTATTTT; CDR3: CASSQVGHHSTDTQYF
J: TRBJ2-7; V: TRBV3-1/TRBV3-2; D: -; length: 14; size: -; DNA: TGTGCCAGCAGCCAAGCCACAGGGCCTAGAGAGCAGTACTTC; CDR3: CASSQATGPREQYF
J: TRBJ1-2; V: TRBV2; D: TRBD1; length: 17; size: -; DNA: TGTGCCATCCTAGGGCAGGGGGCTTTTCCGCCCTACTATGGCTACACCTTC; CDR3: CAILGQGAFPPYYGYTF
J: TRBJ2-7; V: TRBV7-9; D: -; length: 15; size: -; DNA: TGTGCCAGCAGCCCCAATGATTTGGAGTCCTACGAGCAGTACTTC; CDR3: CASSPNDLESYEQYF
J: TRBJ2-5; V: TRBV28; D: TRBD1; length: 16; size: once; DNA: TGTGCCAGCAGAGTCCGGGACAGGGGACCTCAAGAGACCCAGTACTTC; CDR3: CASRVRDRGPQETQYF
J: TRBJ2-7; V: TRBV2; D: TRBD1; length: 12; size: -; DNA: TGTGCCAGCAGGGGACAGGGGACGGGGCAGTACTTC; CDR3: CASRGQGTGQYF
J: TRBJ2-2; V: TRBV5-1; D: -; length: 16; size: few; DNA: TGCGCCAGCAGCTTAAGGACGGGAACGAACACCGGGGAGCTGTTTTTT; CDR3: CASSLRTGTNTGELFF
J: TRBJ1-2; V: TRBV7-9; D: TRBD1; length: 14; size: once; DNA: TGTGCCAGCAGCAGGACAGGGGGTGGCTATGGCTACACCTTC; CDR3: CASSRTGGGYGYTF
J: TRBJ2-3; V: TRBV13; D: TRBD2; length: 16; size: -; DNA: TGTGCCAGCAGTTATAGGGGCCGGCGGGAGTCAGATACGCAGTATTTT; CDR3: CASSYRGRRESDTQYF
J: TRBJ2-1; V: TRBV27; D: TRBD1; length: 17; size: -; DNA: TGTGCCAGCAGTTTAGGTGTCCCGGGACAGATCTACAATGAGCAGTTCTTC; CDR3: CASSLGVPGQIYNEQFF
J: TRBJ1-5; V: TRBV19; D: -; length: 14; size: -; DNA: TGTGCCAGTAGGCTCGGTCAAGTCAATCAGCCCCAGCATTTT; CDR3: CASRLGQVNQPQHF
J: TRBJ2-7; V: TRBV19; D: -; length: 15; size: -; DNA: TGTGCCAGTAGTATAGCGCAGAGCCTCGGGTACGAGCAGTACTTC; CDR3: CASSIAQSLGYEQYF
J: TRBJ2-2; V: TRBV5-1; D: TRBD2; length: 16; size: -; DNA: TGCGCCAGCAGCTTGGGTGTGAGCGGGGGGACCGGGGAGCTGTTTTTT; CDR3: CASSLGVSGGTGELFF
J: TRBJ2-2; V: TRBV9; D: TRBD2; length: 15; size: -; DNA: TGTGCCAGCAGCGTCCCCGAGCGGGGCCCCGGGGAGCTGTTTTTT; CDR3: CASSVPERGPGELFF
J: TRBJ2-3; V: TRBV7-6; D: -; length: 13; size: -; DNA: TGTGCCAGCAGCTTATTAGGGGCTGAGGCGCAGTATTTT; CDR3: CASSLLGAEAQYF
J: TRBJ1-3; V: TRBV27; D: -; length: 16; size: once; DNA: TGTGCCAGCACCTTACGGGGTTGGAGGTCTGGAAACACCATATATTTT; CDR3: CASTLRGWRSGNTIYF
J: TRBJ2-7; V: TRBV2; D: -; length: 11; size: -; DNA: TGTGCCAGCAGTGAAGCCTCCGAGCAGTACTTC; CDR3: CASSEASEQYF
J: TRBJ2-7; V: TRBV6-1; D: -; length: 18; size: -; DNA: TGTGCCAGCAGTGAAGCAGCAACACCGGGACACCATCCCTACGAGCAGTACTTC; CDR3: CASSEAATPGHHPYEQYF
J: TRBJ2-7; V: TRBV28; D: TRBD1; length: 15; size: -; DNA: TGTGCCAGCAGTTCCAGACAGGGGCCGACCTACGAGCAGTACTTC; CDR3: CASSSRQGPTYEQYF
J: TRBJ2-5; V: TRBV3-1/TRBV3-2; D: TRBD2; length: 19; size: -; DNA: TGTGCCAGCAGCCAAGCCGGCGAAGTTGGGAGGGCCCCTAAAGAGACCCAGTACTTC; CDR3: CASSQAGEVGRAPKETQYF
J: TRBJ2-3; V: TRBV29-1; D: -; length: 13; size: -; DNA: TGCAGCGTGCGGGTCGTAAGCTCAGATACGCAGTATTTT; CDR3: CSVRVVSSDTQYF
J: TRBJ2-7; V: TRBV4-1; D: TRBD2; length: 17; size: -; DNA: TGCGCCAGCAGCCGCGGCGCTCTAGCGGGAGTTGGTTACGAGCAGTACTTC; CDR3: CASSRGALAGVGYEQYF
J: TRBJ2-7; V: TRBV28; D: TRBD2; length: 12; size: once; DNA: TGTGCCAGCAGGTCCCCGGGAGGCGAGCAGTACTTC; CDR3: CASRSPGGEQYF
J: TRBJ2-7; V: TRBV27; D: TRBD2; length: 16; size: once; DNA: TGTGCCAGCAGCCTACCCCTCGGGGCGGGAGGCTACGAGCAGTACTTC; CDR3: CASSLPLGAGGYEQYF
J: TRBJ2-7; V: TRBV6-2/TRBV6-3; D: TRBD2; length: 14; size: -; DNA: TGTGCCAGCAGCCGGACTAGCGTATGGAACGAGCAGTACTTC; CDR3: CASSRTSVWNEQYF
J: TRBJ2-7; V: TRBV7-3; D: -; length: 15; size: -; DNA: TGTGCCAGCAGCTTATGGGCAGGTCCTACCTACGAGCAGTACTTC; CDR3: CASSLWAGPTYEQYF
J: TRBJ1-2; V: TRBV14; D: TRBD1; length: 19; size: -; DNA: TGTGCCAGCAGCCAAGATCTTGACGAGCGAGGACAGGGCGTGGGCGGCTACACCTTC; CDR3: CASSQDLDERGQGVGGYTF
J: TRBJ2-7; V: TRBV4-1; D: -; length: 17; size: few; DNA: TGCGCCAGCAGCCAAGATTCCGACAGAAAGGGAACCTACGAGCAGTACTTC; CDR3: CASSQDSDRKGTYEQYF
J: TRBJ1-6; V: TRBV19; D: TRBD1; length: 15; size: few; DNA: TGTGCCAGTAGCGCCGGGACAGTCTATAATTCACCCCTCCACTTT; CDR3: CASSAGTVYNSPLHF
J: TRBJ2-7; V: TRBV5-6; D: TRBD1; length: 14; size: -; DNA: TGTGCCAGCAGCTTTACAGGGGGCGCGTACGAGCAGTACTTC; CDR3: CASSFTGGAYEQYF
J: TRBJ1-5; V: TRBV19; D: -; length: 15; size: -; DNA: TGTGCCAGTAGTACGACCGGGACAAATTATCAGCCCCAGCATTTT; CDR3: CASSTTGTNYQPQHF
J: TRBJ2-3; V: TRBV7-9; D: TRBD1; length: 16; size: few; DNA: TGTGCCAGCAGCTTAGGAATGAGGGGGCGGACAGATACGCAGTATTTT; CDR3: CASSLGMRGRTDTQYF
J: TRBJ2-1; V: TRBV7-3; D: -; length: 16; size: many; DNA: TGTGCCAGCAGCCGCGGGGTCGGGGTATCCCACAATGAGCAGTTCTTC; CDR3: CASSRGVGVSHNEQFF
J: TRBJ1-1; V: TRBV5-8; D: -; length: 16; size: -; DNA: TGTGCCAGCAGCGGTAGGGGCAGTTCGGTAGGCACTGAAGCTTTCTTT; CDR3: CASSGRGSSVGTEAFF
J: TRBJ2-1; V: TRBV10-3; D: -; length: 12; size: -; DNA: TGTGCCATCAGTGAGTTGTCAGATGAGCAGTTCTTC; CDR3: CAISELSDEQFF
J: TRBJ1-6; V: TRBV7-8; D: -; length: 17; size: -; DNA: TGTGCCAGCAGCTTATGGACAGTTCTCGGGGATAATTCACCCCTCCACTTT; CDR3: CASSLWTVLGDNSPLHF
J: TRBJ2-1; V: TRBV28; D: -; length: 16; size: -; DNA: TGTGCTAGCCGGAAGTGGGTGGCGTCTGCGGGGAACGAGCAGTTCTTC; CDR3: CASRKWVASAGNEQFF
J: TRBJ2-7; V: TRBV12-3/TRBV12-4; D: -; length: 13; size: -; DNA: TGTGCCAGCAGTTTTCAGGGTCGGAACGAGCAGTACTTC; CDR3: CASSFQGRNEQYF
J: TRBJ2-5; V: TRBV19; D: -; length: 14; size: -; DNA: TGTGCCAGTACCCGATCCCGGGGGCAAGAGACCCAGTACTTC; CDR3: CASTRSRGQETQYF
J: TRBJ1-2; V: TRBV4-1; D: TRBD1; length: 19; size: -; DNA: TGCGCCAGCAGCCAACAAGATATCGGGACAGGGCCGCGCCTCTATGGCTACACCTTC; CDR3: CASSQQDIGTGPRLYGYTF
J: TRBJ1-4; V: TRBV7-9; D: -; length: 17; size: -; DNA: TGTGCCAGCAGCTTAGATCCGTCGAGAACAACTAATGAAAAACTGTTTTTT; CDR3: CASSLDPSRTTNEKLFF
J: TRBJ2-7; V: TRBV5-6; D: TRBD1; length: 14; size: -; DNA: TGTGCCAGCAGCTTAACAGGGGGGAACGACGAGCAGTACTTC; CDR3: CASSLTGGNDEQYF
J: TRBJ1-1; V: TRBV13; D: -; length: 15; size: -; DNA: TGTGCCAGCAGCTTAGTTTCAGGGCAGCTTTTTGGAGCTTTCTTT; CDR3: CASSLVSGQLFGAFF
J: TRBJ2-7; V: TRBV5-1; D: TRBD2; length: 14; size: -; DNA: TGCGCCAGCAGCTTAACTAGCGGGAGGGTCGAGCAGTACTTC; CDR3: CASSLTSGRVEQYF
J: TRBJ2-1; V: TRBV7-7; D: TRBD2; length: 16; size: -; DNA: TGTGCCAGCAGCTTAACTAGGGCTAGCGGGAACAATGAGCAGTTCTTC; CDR3: CASSLTRASGNNEQFF
J: TRBJ1-1; V: TRBV2; D: -; length: 13; size: few; DNA: TGTGCCAGCAAAAAACAGGGGAACACTGAAGCTTTCTTT; CDR3: CASKKQGNTEAFF
J: TRBJ1-2; V: TRBV6-2/TRBV6-3; D: -; length: 15; size: -; DNA: TGTGCCAGCAGTTACTCGCACGGGGAACCCTATGGCTACACCTTC; CDR3: CASSYSHGEPYGYTF
J: TRBJ1-6; V: TRBV6-2/TRBV6-3; D: TRBD1; length: 17; size: -; DNA: TGTGCCAGCAGTCACCGAGGGGACAGGGATTATAATTCACCCCTCCACTTT; CDR3: CASSHRGDRDYNSPLHF
J: TRBJ2-3; V: TRBV7-3; D: TRBD1; length: 14; size: -; DNA: TGTGCCAGCAGCTCCCAGGGGGGCACAGATACGCAGTATTTT; CDR3: CASSSQGGTDTQYF
J: TRBJ2-3; V: TRBV5-1; D: TRBD2; length: 16; size: -; DNA: TGCGCCAGCAGCCGGACTAGCGGTCCCCTCACAGATACGCAGTATTTT; CDR3: CASSRTSGPLTDTQYF
J: TRBJ2-5; V: TRBV15; D: TRBD2; length: 15; size: -; DNA: TGTGCCACCAGAGAAGGCGGGAGGGTACAAGAGACCCAGTACTTC; CDR3: CATREGGRVQETQYF
J: TRBJ1-1; V: TRBV10-3; D: TRBD1; length: 14; size: -; DNA: TGTGCCATCAACCCGACAGGGGGGGGGACTGAAGCTTTCTTT; CDR3: CAINPTGGGTEAFF